The TCR beta chain under discussion was sequenced for a study of blood T cell repertoires in COVID-19. Study details: Samples came from the United States, Italy and Spain, spanning acute and convalescent COVID-19. T cells, B-cell-depleted T cells, or PBMCs supplied cDNA or gDNA.

V dropped 6 bases and J dropped 0; count of bases not matched to a gene: 4. Germline V gives CDR1 SNHLY, CDR2 FYNNEI. The CDR3 contains 15 residues. A word on this clone: The sample has other DNA sequences that encode this CDR3 too.

Original processing methods: Amplification of reference gene primers provided the estimated nucleated cell counts. This table comes from immunoSEQ multiplex PCR, and its TCRdb copy is limited to in-frame clones, with some not included. V and J calls and clone size are given by that table; D and trimming were obtained from the DNA. The sample has some 220,000 clones, 80% to 90% seen once. Sequencing input: peripheral blood. This TCR derives from a man aged 50 to 60 with active or convalescent COVID-19. The J gene is TRBJ2-5, the V gene TRBV2, with TRBD2 identical over 10 bases. The CDR3: CASSRTSGYQETQYF. The CDR3 bases are TGTGCCAGCAGCAGGACTAGCGGCTACCAAGAGACCCAGTACTTC.